The T cell receptor (beta chain) under discussion was sequenced for a study of cytomegalovirus exposure and HLA in healthy donors. The V gene's germline CDR1 is SGHVS and CDR2 FNYEAQ. This CDR3 has 15 amino acids. Trimming took 4 bases from V and 10 from J, leaving 17 bases between them. Assay used: immunoSEQ multiplex PCR; TCRdb lists only in-frame clones, some missing. Here the sample spans 150,000 to 200,000 clones, roughly 86% being singletons. The source is a man aged 25-45 years in good health and CMV-seropositive. V and J are TRBV7-6 and TRBJ1-6; possibly TRBD1 for D (5 bases). The sample was PBMCs. The CDR3 sequence is CASSSALFQGSPLHF. As DNA, the CDR3 is TGTGCCAGCAGCTCGGCCCTGTTCCAGGGATCACCCCTCCACTTT.